Shown below are 8 T cell receptor beta chains from a single sample sequenced in a study of CD8 T cells in ankylosing spondylitis (dated by TCRdb to the late 2010s). Libraries were made using 5' RACE. TCRdb names Illumina HiSeq 2500 as the instrument used. TCRdb reprocessed the public reads (quality trimming at Q25 with fastp, clone calling with MiXCR) and kept in-frame beta chains. CDR3 protein sequences are deduplicated, and each keeps its most common genes and DNA. The sample table holds 200,000 or so distinct CDR3 sequences, of which roughly 20% were seen once. Roughly 4.5% of the sample is in the top ten clones. Sequenced: blood, either unsorted or a sorted T cell fraction (not recorded which). All receptors derive from a male donor aged 10 to 35 with ankylosing spondylitis or in good health (not recorded which). Donor details come from another sample of the same person, matched by shared clones.

Many counts were recorded for this clonotype. This CDR3 is CASSSGTSGLVGETQYF. CDR3 sequence (DNA): TGTGCCAGCAGCTCCGGGACTAGCGGTTTGGTAGGGGAGACCCAGTACTTC. V and J are TRBV7-2 and TRBJ2-5; 11 bases fit TRBD2. V shed 4 bases and J 5 bases; nucleotides not matched to a gene: 12. This CDR3 has 17 amino acids. Germline V gene sequence: CDR1 SGHTA, CDR2 FQGNSA.

The chain couples TRBV29-1 to TRBJ2-2; D is possibly TRBD1 (5 bases). CDR1 and CDR2 from the germline V gene are SQVTM and ANQGSEA. The length of the CDR3 is 14 residues. V lost 4 bases and J 0 bases, leaving 9 bases between the germline ends. As DNA, the CDR3 is TGCAGCGTTGGCAGGGAAACGAACACCGGGGAGCTGTTTTTT. It is translated as CSVGRETNTGELFF.

This clonotype appeared many times. The CDR3 DNA is TGCGCCAGCAGCTTCCAGGGACTTACAGATACGCAGTATTTT. Translated: CASSFQGLTDTQYF. The rearrangement uses TRBV5-1 and TRBJ2-3; D possibly corresponds to TRBD2 (6 bases). CDR3 length: 14 amino acids. V was clipped by 2 bases and J by 3 bases, with 10 bases between them. Looked up from germline, CDR1 is SGHRS and CDR2 is YFSETQ.

This clonotype was detected ten times or more. This chain connects TRBV12-3 or TRBV12-4 to TRBJ2-2; 8 bases map to TRBD1. The CDR3 contains 15 residues. J lost 3 bases, V lost 6 bases, and 6 bases had no gene match. CDR3: CASRQGAADTGELFF. CDR3 in DNA: TGTGCCAGCAGGCAGGGGGCGGCCGACACCGGGGAGCTGTTTTTT.

This clonotype was detected many times. This chain connects TRBV25-1 to TRBJ1-1; D is unclear. The CDR3 runs to 14 residues. The V end lost 4 bases, the J end lost 1 base, and 10 bases lay between the germline ends. Germline V CDR1 and CDR2: MGHDK, SYGVNS. CDR3 region: CASSGPTWNTEAFF. Written as DNA, the CDR3 is TGTGCCAGCAGTGGCCCGACCTGGAACACTGAAGCTTTCTTT.

The rearrangement links TRBV29-1 to TRBJ2-3, with D possibly being TRBD1 (6 bases). This CDR3 spans 13 amino acids. Trimming stripped 6 bases from V and 0 bases from J, with 10 bases between. The germline V gene has CDR1 SQVTM and CDR2 ANQGSEA. In DNA form, the CDR3 reads TGCAGCGTAGCTACAGGGAGCACAGATACGCAGTATTTT. This encodes CSVATGSTDTQYF.

This clonotype was seen ten or more times. This chain connects TRBV5-1 to TRBJ1-1; unclear D gene. V was trimmed by 0 bases and J by 6 bases, leaving 12 bases between them. Germline values: CDR1 SGHRS, CDR2 YFSETQ. There are 14 residues in the CDR3. The DNA for the CDR3 is TGCGCCAGCAGCTTGGCAGGAGGAGCATCTGAAGCTTTCTTT. This translates into CASSLAGGASEAFF.

This clonotype was seen ten or more times. The chain has TRBV7-2 and TRBJ1-5, with 7 nucleotides matching TRBD1. CDR1 is SGHTA, CDR2 FQGNSA, per germline. CDR3 length: 14 amino acids. Unmatched junction bases numbered 6, after V lost 3 bases and J lost 7 bases. CDR3 protein: CASSFDRVGQPQHF. The DNA of the CDR3 is TGTGCCAGCAGCTTCGACAGGGTCGGGCAGCCCCAGCATTTT.